Each of the 22 T cell receptor beta chains below was sequenced from the same sample in a study of CD8 T cells in ankylosing spondylitis. Study-wide points: One TCR beta motif, made up of roughly eight highly homologous variants, appeared characteristic of ankylosing spondylitis blood.

Antigens of these TCRs are unknown. TCRdb re-called the 5' RACE reads with MiXCR, one entry per CDR3 protein. The table has about 200,000 distinct CDR3 sequences, 7.3% seen once; the top ten hold approximately 14%. What was sequenced was blood, either unsorted or a sorted T cell fraction (not recorded which). These receptors were taken from a male donor with ankylosing spondylitis.

This clonotype was recorded at least ten times. CDR3 protein: CASTSGGMNTEAFF. Written as DNA, the CDR3 is TGCGCCAGCACCTCCGGGGGCATGAACACTGAAGCTTTCTTT. J is TRBJ1-1 and V is TRBV4-3; possibly TRBD1 for D (6 bases). Germline V CDR1 and CDR2: LGHNA, YSLEER. The CDR3 has 14 residues. V lost 7 bases and J 0 bases, leaving 12 bases between the germline ends.

The V call is TRBV29-1, the J call TRBJ1-1; D is ambiguous. Trimming stripped 1 base from V and 7 bases from J, with 4 bases between. Germline assignment: CDR1 SQVTM and CDR2 ANQGSEA. The CDR3 length is 10 residues. The DNA for the CDR3 is TGCAGCGTTGAAGGTTATGAAGCTTTCTTT. Its protein product is CSVEGYEAFF.

About this clonotype: Relative to the germline gene, one junction end is altered; a read error may explain this. The genes are TRBV12-3 or TRBV12-4 and TRBJ2-7; 8 nucleotides agree with TRBD1. The length of the CDR3 is 13 residues. The CDR3 loop is CASSFDRGHELYF. DNA for the CDR3: TGTGCCAGCAGTTTTGACAGGGGCCACGAGCTGTACTTC.

This clonotype was seen at least ten times. J is TRBJ2-7 and V is TRBV19, with a possible D match to TRBD2 (6 bases). The CDR3 runs 11 residues. In germline, CDR1 is LNHDA, CDR2 SQIVND (reference sequence). V was cut by 7 bases and J by 4 bases, with 8 bases left in between. The CDR3 loop reads CASTGGYEQYF. In DNA, the CDR3 is TGTGCCAGTACCGGGGGTTACGAGCAGTACTTC.

This clonotype was counted at least ten times. This sequence joins TRBV24-1 and TRBJ1-5; D is possibly TRBD1 (6 bases). V was shortened by 7 bases and J by 5 bases, with 11 bases between the two germline ends. Germline V gene sequence: CDR1 KGHDR, CDR2 SFDVKD. The CDR3 runs to 13 residues. The CDR3 nucleotides are TGTGCCACCAGACAGGGCGTAGATCAGCCCCAGCATTTT. It specifies CATRQGVDQPQHF.

This clonotype was observed many times. This chain links TRBV18 with TRBJ2-3, with a weak D call TRBD1 (6 bases). CDR3 length: 17 residues. Per the germline V gene, CDR1 is KGHSH and CDR2 is LQKENI. Trimming stripped 4 bases from V and 0 bases from J, with 17 bases between. CDR3 loop: CASSLPQGQDSTDTQYF. CDR3 nucleotides: TGTGCCAGCTCACTCCCCCAGGGACAAGATAGCACAGATACGCAGTATTTT.

This clonotype has ten or more counts. The chain recombines TRBV5-1 with TRBJ1-2; possible D gene TRBD1, 6 bases. V gave up 5 bases and J gave up 4 bases, with 12 bases separating them. Germline V lookup: CDR1 SGHRS, CDR2 YFSETQ. The length of the CDR3 is 13 residues. The CDR3 bases are TGCGCCAGCAGTTCGGACAGACCCTATGGCTACACCTTC. Translating gives CASSSDRPYGYTF.

A few counts support this clonotype. The rearrangement joins TRBV4-1 to TRBJ2-1, with D uncertain. The germline V gene encodes CDR1 MGHRA and CDR2 YSYEKL. Trimming removed 0 bases from V and 15 bases from J, with 12 bases in between. This CDR3 has 12 residues. The CDR3 here is CASSQDRAPVFF. Written as DNA, the CDR3 is TGCGCCAGCAGCCAAGATCGCGCCCCGGTGTTCTTC.

This clonotype was counted many times. Here the CDR3 reads CASSLASGTWETQYF. The CDR3 coding sequence is TGTGCCAGCAGCTTAGCTAGCGGTACTTGGGAGACCCAGTACTTC. V usage is TRBV7-2 and J usage is TRBJ2-5; D perhaps matches TRBD2 (6 bases). The ends were cut back, 0 bases at V and 5 bases at J, with 13 bases in the middle. Germline V gene sequence: CDR1 SGHTA, CDR2 FQGNSA. This CDR3 has 15 amino acids.

This clonotype was found many times. The chain has TRBV18 and TRBJ2-5; unclear D gene. Germline V lookup: CDR1 KGHSH, CDR2 LQKENI. The CDR3 is 16 amino acids. With 2 bases removed from V and 4 bases from J, the gap between germline ends came to 17 bases. The DNA of the CDR3 is TGTGCCAGCTCACCAACACTGGATTCCGATGGAGAGACCCAGTACTTC. Translated: CASSPTLDSDGETQYF.

The sample holds a few counts of this clonotype. The chain carries TRBV2 and TRBJ1-2, with no clear D. V lost 0 bases to trimming and J lost 8 bases, with 13 bases between them. The germline V gene encodes CDR1 SNHLY and CDR2 FYNNEI. There are 14 residues in the CDR3. CDR3 protein: CASSEAVYALGYTF. The CDR3 region has the DNA TGTGCCAGCAGTGAAGCGGTGTATGCCCTCGGCTACACCTTC.

The chain has TRBV6-2 or TRBV6-3 and TRBJ2-7; D remains ambiguous. CDR1 and CDR2 from the germline V gene are MNHEY and SVGEGT. The V gene lost 2 bases and the J gene lost 2 bases, with 4 bases spanning the gap. This CDR3 region has 12 residues. The DNA of the CDR3 is TGTGCCAGCAGTTACGACACCTACGAGCAGTACTTC. Residues: CASSYDTYEQYF.

V gene TRBV14 combines with J gene TRBJ2-7; D possibly corresponds to TRBD2 (6 bases). Germline CDR1 SGHDN, CDR2 FVKESK. The V end lost 4 bases, the J end lost 2 bases, and 18 bases lay between the germline ends. The CDR3 has 16 amino acids. DNA of the CDR3: TGTGCCAGCAGCCCTCCCGGCGGGGTTTCCCCCTACGAGCAGTACTTC. This encodes CASSPPGGVSPYEQYF. The whole variable domain, filled in from reference TRBV14 and TRBJ2-7, reads EAGVTQFPSHSVIEKGQTVTLRCDPISGHDNLYWYRRVMGKEIKFLLHFVKESKQDESGMPNNRFLAERTGGTYSTLKVQPAELEDSGVYFCASSPPGGVSPYEQYFGPGTRLTVT.

Judged by abundance, this clonotype is medium-sized. This chain joins TRBV29-1 and TRBJ2-7, with 11 bases aligning to TRBD2. The CDR3 is 13 amino acids. V shed 4 bases and J 2 bases; nucleotides not matched to a gene: 1. Germline V CDR1 and CDR2: SQVTM, ANQGSEA. The CDR3 coding sequence is TGCAGCGTTGTAGCGGGAGGGCCCTACGAGCAGTACTTC. Its translation: CSVVAGGPYEQYF.

Ten or more counts support this clonotype. The chain employs TRBV4-2 and TRBJ1-5; D uncertain. The CDR3 runs 14 residues. Germline V lookup: CDR1 LGHNA, CDR2 YNFKEQ. V was clipped by 0 bases and J by 5 bases, with 8 bases between them. The CDR3 DNA reads as TGTGCCAGCAGCCAAGAAGGCGGTTATCAGCCCCAGCATTTT. As protein: CASSQEGGYQPQHF.

This clonotype was counted between two and nine times. This chain links TRBV7-9 with TRBJ2-3; possible D gene TRBD2, 5 bases. V shed 5 bases and J shed 4 bases, with 13 bases lying between them. In germline, CDR1 is SEHNR, CDR2 FQNEAQ (reference sequence). There are 14 residues in the CDR3. CDR3 sequence reads: CASSNGLGPDTQYF. The CDR3 nucleotides read TGTGCCAGCAGCAATGGACTTGGCCCAGATACGCAGTATTTT.

Only a few counts were recorded for this clonotype. The V gene is TRBV27, the J gene TRBJ2-7, with 7 bases aligning to TRBD1. Germline V gene data show CDR1 as MNHEY and CDR2 as SMNVEV (reference sequence). The CDR3 loop spans 15 amino acids. With V trimmed by 7 bases and J by 3 bases, 12 bases remained unmatched. The CDR3 protein is CASTPSGDSNYEQYF. The CDR3 nucleotides read TGTGCCAGCACTCCTAGTGGGGACAGCAACTACGAGCAGTACTTC.

This clonotype was detected a few times. The V gene is TRBV27, the J gene TRBJ1-1; D unclear. The CDR3 is made up of 14 amino acids. Germline assignment: CDR1 MNHEY and CDR2 SMNVEV (reference sequence). Trimming removed 2 bases at V and 1 base at J, with 8 bases between. CDR3 nucleotides: TGTGCCAGCAGTTTAGGACTCCCGAACACTGAAGCTTTCTTT. Translated: CASSLGLPNTEAFF.

There are a few counts of this clonotype. The rearrangement links TRBV6-4 to TRBJ2-2; D is ambiguous. Germline V CDR1 and CDR2: MRHNA, SNTAGT. There are 14 residues in the CDR3. Trimming stripped 2 bases from V and 3 bases from J, with 7 bases between. DNA of the CDR3: TGTGCCAGCAGTGACACTTTTTACACCGGGGAGCTGTTTTTT. Its protein product is CASSDTFYTGELFF.

This clonotype was seen many times. The gene calls are TRBV28 and TRBJ2-7; 7 bases align to TRBD1. In germline, CDR1 is MDHEN, CDR2 SYDVKM. The V gene end was trimmed by 3 bases and the J gene end by 3 bases; junction bases not matched to a gene: 8. This CDR3 has 15 residues. DNA of the CDR3: TGTGCCAGCAGTTTTGCGCAGGGGGTTATCTACGAGCAGTACTTC. Translation gives CASSFAQGVIYEQYF.

The chain joins TRBV2 to TRBJ2-1; TRBD2 matches 8 bases. With V trimmed by 8 bases and J by 4 bases, 7 bases remained unmatched. The CDR3 is 14 residues long. Germline CDR1 SNHLY, CDR2 FYNNEI. As DNA, the CDR3 is TGTGCCAGCGTCACTAGCGGCGTATACAATGAGCAGTTCTTC. Encoded protein: CASVTSGVYNEQFF.

This clonotype was detected ten times or more. The chain employs TRBV6-5 and TRBJ1-1; D not certain. Looked up from germline, CDR1 is MNHEY and CDR2 is SVGAGI. V was shortened by 2 bases and J by 6 bases, with 16 bases between the two germline ends. The CDR3 totals 15 residues. CDR3 loop: CASSYEASLSAEAFF. In DNA form, the CDR3 reads TGTGCCAGCAGTTACGAGGCGAGCCTTAGCGCTGAAGCTTTCTTT.